This TCR beta chain is drawn from a study of T cells expressing NK-cell markers. Whole-study context: Source material for TCR beta repertoires consisted of sorted CD3+CD56+NKG2C+, CD3+CD56+NKG2C- and CD3+CD56-NKG2C+ T cells. General study results and limits: Questions lingered over whether expanded NKG2C+ T cell clones were HCMV-specific. These clonotypes additionally ranked first within the CD3+CD56-NKG2C+ fraction of several donors.

Libraries used 5'RACE template switching adding universal primer site and UMIs. TCRdb reprocessed the 5' RACE reads and reports one entry per CDR3 protein, with no DNA. The table lists 300,000 to 450,000 distinct CDR3 sequences, with over 4% in the top ten. The CDR3 totals 13 residues. Germline CDR1 reads KGHDR; CDR2 reads SFDVKD. Turning to this clonotype: What it recognizes is unknown.

This rearrangement joins TRBV24-1 to TRBJ2-3; the D call from TCRdb, TRBD1, cannot be confirmed without DNA. Sequenced sample: blood T cells: a sorted CD56 or NKG2C T cell subset, CD4+ or CD8+ T cells, or bulk PBMC T cells (not recorded which). The sequence came from a man aged 18-70 years in good health. The CDR3 is CATSRGTTDTQYF.